These T cell receptor beta chains were read from a single sample in a study of blood T cell repertoires in COVID-19. Some clones are missing from TCRdb's copy, which holds only in-frame ones; the method was immunoSEQ multiplex PCR. Here the sample spans about 200,000 clones, about three quarters being singletons. The sequencing sample was made of peripheral blood. The receptors come from a woman in her 70s with acute or convalescent COVID-19. CDR3s leave out the opening cysteine and the closing phenylalanine or tryptophan.

TRBJ2-1 TRBV28 ASSWTSLSPYNEQF
TRBJ2-3 TRBV24-1 ATSAQTVFTDTQY
TRBJ2-7 TRBV25-1 ASSVLSSYEQY
TRBJ2-7 TRBV27 ASSFSSGGYEQY
TRBJ2-2 TRBV4-1 ASSQEGSGSGSIRTGELF
TRBJ1-2 TRBV5-6 ASSPMGQGAGYT
TRBJ1-6 TRBV24-1 ATSANRANSPLH
TRBJ1-3 TRBV20-1 SASAGDRGNTIY
TRBJ1-2 TRBV28 ASSRQIGYT
TRBJ2-1 TRBV27 ASHSGKNDEQF
TRBJ1-4 TRBV30 AWSTRGGEKLF
TRBJ2-1 TRBV11-2 ASSGSSYNEQF
TRBJ2-7 TRBV7-2 ASSPLGGHTYEQY
TRBJ1-5 TRBV30 AWSQGNNQPQH
TRBJ1-5 TRBV19 ASRRQGGNQPQH
TRBJ1-5 TRBV20-1 SASRDLGYNSNQPQH